This paragraph covers one T cell receptor (beta chain) sequence. This clone was seen only a few times. The antigen it binds to is not known. Per-nucleotide qualities are absent, and no much larger clonotype sits a single base away. CDR1 GTSNPN and CDR2 SVGIG were looked up in the germline V gene (reference sequence). From its cysteine to its phenylalanine, the CDR3 spans 13 amino acids. The DNA shown is the 39-base CDR3, in frame from base 1. V was cut back by 0 bases and J by 4 bases, leaving a gap of 10 bases between them. In total, around 600 healthy bone marrow donors made up the cohort. Cohort members were all nominally healthy when sampled, although unrecorded immune exposures were likely present. The donor was CMV seropositive and belonged to the group of a few hundred seropositive cohort members. A peripheral blood sample was provided by each donor, and peripheral blood mononuclear cells were used for TCR beta sequencing. The Qiagen DNeasy Blood Extraction Kit was used to extract genomic DNA from the blood cell samples.

These data are taken from a study of cytomegalovirus exposure and HLA in healthy donors (dated by TCRdb to between 2016 and 2019). As for the study more broadly: In an earlier analysis of approximately 640 of the donors, less than 350 Gb of sequence data and 117 million unique TCR beta sequences from roughly 190 million T cells were reported. In a later genetic analysis, genome-wide SNP genotypes for about three fifths of the roughly 670 donors were used, and that subset was treated as a discovery cohort. Typing coverage varied by locus: roughly 629-640 donors for A, B, C, DRB1 and DQB1; 522 for DQA1; about 600 for DPA1; 450 to 480 for DPB1. Roughly 310 gigabases of sequencing data and 78 million or so unique TCR sequences were included in an early release covering 550 to 800 HLA-typed donors. Alongside the repertoire data, information on donor age, sex, ethnicity and CMV serostatus was compiled. Class I and class II HLA loci were covered by the typing at four-digit resolution. Across about 380 genotyped donors of the cohort, an average of about 250,000 unique TCR beta nucleotide sequences per donor were sequenced, and around 20% of those sequences were non-productive. About 5 DR-DQ haplotypes were handled as single units for association and clustering, since linkage in the cohort was strong. Of the roughly 410 genotyped donors, roughly 76% were placed in the genetic ancestry cluster associated with self-reported Caucasian donors. To study patterns of TCR occurrence, a later analysis re-analyzed previously published TCR beta repertoires from 700 or so donors and added high-resolution HLA genotyping. Using immunosequencing, the study profiled T cell repertoires from fewer than 850 subjects and related those repertoires to cytomegalovirus serostatus. In addition to the first cohort of hundreds of subjects, a separate validation cohort of some 120 different subjects was used. The aim of the study was to test whether cataloging public T cell receptors could identify signatures of past pathogen exposure. To predict cytomegalovirus infection status, the study combined high-throughput TCR immunosequencing, statistical association of individual TCRs with disease status, and machine learning. Every discovery cohort repertoire had been produced on one sequencing platform. In an earlier analysis of 587 of the donors, high-throughput TCR beta sequencing was used to judge whether each TCR beta V gene segment behaved as functional or pseudogenic. Rather than using new phenotypic data, the later analysis identified candidate immune exposures from TCR beta sequences and from how often those sequences occurred across donors.

The library was prepared using the immunoSEQ multiplex PCR assay. For the multiplex PCR, a mixture combining 60 forward primers for TCR Vbeta segments and 13 reverse primers for TCR Jbeta segments was used. A multiplex PCR assay on genomic DNA amplified the CDR3 region of rearranged TCR beta genes. On the Illumina HiSeq System, the amplified TCR beta libraries were sequenced as 87-base-pair reads. As for how the authors treated the data: Across the 670 or so repertoires, a later analysis counted 80 million or so unique TCR beta chains, some 11 million of which were shared by at least two donors. To remove PCR and sequencing errors, raw reads were error-corrected and collapsed into unique sequences using a nearest-neighbor algorithm that merged closely related sequences. To assign V, D and J gene segments, CDR3 sequences were aligned to IMGT reference sequences. Each retained sequence needed at least a six-nucleotide match to both a V gene segment and a J gene segment. Rearrangements were classified as productive when the CDR3 lacked stop codons and remained in frame with V and J, and all other rearrangements were classified as non-productive. CDR3 was defined by IMGT convention, running from the second conserved V-encoded cysteine to the conserved J-encoded phenylalanine. In an earlier analysis of roughly 610 of the donors, sequences lacking an unambiguous match to a single V gene segment were excluded. An earlier analysis of several hundred of the donors classified V segments as functional when productive rearrangements were above 56.7% and as segregating when the standard deviation between donors was above 5%. A statistical classification framework was built to diagnose cytomegalovirus status from the catalog of TCR beta chain sequences. In a later analysis, TCR nucleotide sequences were compared against IMGT/GENE-DB human TR gene sequences so that V and J genes could be assigned. Using the TCRdist pipeline, a later analysis assigned CDR3 sequences along with most-parsimonious VDJ recombination scenarios. In a later analysis, every TCR beta chain was defined by the combination of its CDR3 amino acid sequence and its V-gene family, and reads without a unique V-gene family were dropped. A later analysis removed 500 to 600 highly shared, low-generation-probability nucleotide sequences to deal with suspected cross-contamination and a sequencing artifact. In a later analysis, a clonal expansion index was calculated for each public chain from normalized within-repertoire ranks of inferred template counts. In a later analysis, generation probabilities were computed using a VDJ recombination model fitted to out-of-frame rearrangements, and the results were checked against IGoR. In a later analysis, TCR-TCR, TCR-HLA and TCR-CMV co-occurrence was scored with hypergeometric tests, and a repertoire-size bias correction was applied to TCR pairs. False discovery rates were estimated in a later analysis by permuting HLA or CMV assignments 20 times. In a later analysis, co-occurring TCRs were grouped using DBSCAN, with TCRdist sequence similarity added in when clustering inside HLA-allele-positive subsets. Repertoires with fewer than 30,000 or more than 120,000 public chains, plus five repertoires with anomalous nucleotide sharing, were excluded from co-occurrence clustering. Imported from immuneACCESS, the table was reduced by TCRdb to in-frame sequences with V and J called. These copies leave out some clones; in studies compared against another copy, an unresolved V gene accounts for under half, and the cause of the remainder is not known. V and J calls plus clone size are reproduced from that table; the DNA served to infer D and trimming. The sample table holds under 200,000 clones, of which roughly an eighth were seen once. The ten largest clones represent less than 8.5% of the sample.

Overall results and qualifications from the work: A later analysis found that TCR association rates varied across HLA loci, with DRB1 alleles showing the most associated TCRs and HLA-C alleles the fewest. Some IMGT-functional V segments, including TRBV6-2 and TRBV6-3, could not be distinguished by the 87-base-pair reads and were therefore excluded. A later analysis found that HLA-associated TCR beta chains were more clonally expanded and had lower generation probabilities than equally common non-associated chains. It was suggested by the authors that the approach could potentially be generalized to other disease states and immunological phenotypes. Sequencing depth was assumed to be roughly uniform across donors in the presence/absence analyses, though that assumption may not hold. The cohort was sequenced for TCR beta chains only, and without alpha or paired-chain data the features that could be detected were limited. V-gene and J-gene trimming of TCR beta chains was associated with a missense DCLRE1C variant in a later genetic analysis, and the association was replicated in an independent cohort. Several of the top co-occurrence clusters appeared to be linked to parvovirus B19, influenza, CMV and Epstein-Barr virus, according to a later analysis. Specific HLA alleles were associated with 15,000 to 20,000 TCR beta sequences at a false discovery rate of 0.05 in a later analysis. When HLA alleles, especially DR and DQ, strongly co-occurred, attributing TCR associations to individual alleles was difficult. While some public TCRs were present in many individuals, most TCR sequences turned up only very rarely across donors. HLA typing was unavailable for some donors at each locus, so association tests used only the typed subset. A total of 150 or so TCR beta chains were listed by the study as associated with cytomegalovirus. In a later analysis, most CMV-associated TCR beta chains were found to appear HLA-restricted, with HLA associations seemingly driven largely by CMV exposure. In vitro tests confirmed that a few of the cytomegalovirus-associated TCR beta chains recognize cytomegalovirus antigens. A further reported finding was that TCR beta sequences accurately predicted the HLA-A and HLA-B alleles for most subjects in the first cohort. The classifier was reported to diagnose cytomegalovirus status with high specificity and sensitivity in both the original and validation cohorts. Because counts were too low, more than 15 rarely observed V segments, including chromosome 9 orphons, were excluded from the earlier analysis of fewer than 650 of the donors. A cluster of highly shared sequence variants was judged likely to represent a technical artifact of the sequencing pipeline. CMV serostatus was the only immune exposure information available for the cohort. Broadly in line with IMGT annotations, most TCR beta V segments showed up in productive rearrangements about 87% or about 30% of the time in an earlier analysis of 587 of the donors. Correlated functional status among segregating V segments might be attributable to linkage disequilibrium, but an unknown experimental factor could not be ruled out. In a later genetic analysis, fewer N-insertions in productive TCRs were reported among donors in an Asian-associated ancestry cluster than the roughly 710-donor mean.

The receptor was isolated from a man aged 50 to 59 in good health and CMV-seropositive. The sequenced material came from PBMCs. This receptor chain uses TRBV30 and TRBJ2-7, with TRBD2 tentatively as D gene (6 bases match). The DNA sequence is given as TGTGCCTGGAGTGTACTAGGAGGGTACGAGCAGTACTTC. This yields the protein CAWSVLGGYEQYF.